The 26 T cell receptor beta chains below come from one sample, sequenced in a study of beta chain features in type 1 diabetes. Since all of the isolated RNA was reverse transcribed, expressed TCRB transcripts were what got sequenced. The table came from immunoSEQ multiplex PCR; TCRdb's copy has only in-frame clones and leaves some out. The data contain under 400,000 clones, 15% to 20% of them singletons. The sample taken for sequencing was naive CD4+ T cells from blood. The receptors here all came from a woman aged 18-29 years in good health.

The genes are TRBV9 and TRBJ2-5; D may be TRBD1 (7 bases). This CDR3 has 14 residues. The V gene's germline CDR1 is SGDLS and CDR2 YYNGEE. Trimming pared 3 bases from V and 4 bases from J, leaving 13 bases between. CDR3 residues: CASSAPGGGETQYF. As DNA, the CDR3 is TGTGCCAGCAGCGCCCCAGGGGGAGGAGAGACCCAGTACTTC.

This clone was detected a few times. V gene TRBV7-3 combines with J gene TRBJ1-1, with D possibly being TRBD1 (6 bases). The germline gives CDR1 SGHTA, CDR2 FQGTGA. The CDR3 runs to 15 residues. Trimming pared 5 bases from V and 1 base from J, leaving 14 bases between. CDR3 sequence: CASSMTGHPNTEAFF. DNA for the CDR3: TGTGCCAGCAGCATGACGGGACACCCGAACACTGAAGCTTTCTTT.

The chain carries TRBV30 and TRBJ1-5; D not certain. Germline V gene sequence: CDR1 GTSNPN, CDR2 SVGIG (reference sequence). The V end lost 2 bases, the J end lost 3 bases, and 8 bases lay between the germline ends. The CDR3 contains 13 residues. CDR3 in amino acids: CAWSQTSNQPQHF. CDR3 coding DNA: TGTGCCTGGAGTCAAACTTCCAATCAGCCCCAGCATTTT.

The rearrangement joins TRBV5-5 to TRBJ2-1, with D hard to call. The germline CDR1 and CDR2 sequences are SGHKS and YYEKEE (reference sequence). This CDR3 has 12 amino acids. V lost 5 bases and J lost 10, with 13 bases in between. Here the CDR3 reads CASSLASREQFF. CDR3 DNA: TGTGCCAGCAGTCTCGCCTCTCGGGAGCAGTTCTTC.

This clone was seen only a few times. Within the sample, other DNA sequences also encode this same CDR3. The chain combines TRBV7-9 with TRBJ1-2; D might be TRBD1 (5 bases). This CDR3 is 14 amino acids long. Trimming left V 5 bases short and J 4 bases short, with 14 bases between. Germline values: CDR1 SEHNR, CDR2 FQNEAQ (reference sequence). CDR3 region: CASSPPDRSYGYTF. As DNA, the CDR3 is TGTGCCAGCAGCCCCCCCGACAGATCCTATGGCTACACCTTC.

The gene calls are TRBV2 and TRBJ2-3, with 9 positions matching TRBD2. Germline values: CDR1 SNHLY, CDR2 FYNNEI. The CDR3 has 14 residues. Trimming took 7 bases from V and 4 from J; bases not matched to a gene: 6. CDR3 amino acids: CASNRAGGPDTQYF. As DNA, the CDR3 is TGTGCCAGCAACCGAGCGGGAGGCCCAGATACGCAGTATTTT.

J is TRBJ2-7 and V is TRBV27, with 9 bases that match TRBD2. The ends lost 6 bases at V and 4 bases at J; junction bases unmatched: 10. CDR1 and CDR2 from the germline V gene are MNHEY and SMNVEV (reference sequence). The CDR3 totals 15 residues. CDR3 DNA: TGTGCCAGCAGCCTATCCAGGAGCGGGAGGTACGAGCAGTACTTC. Its translation: CASSLSRSGRYEQYF.

The chain employs TRBV7-8 and TRBJ1-6; the D is unclear. CDR1 and CDR2 (germline): SGHVS, FQNEAQ. Trimming shortened V by 4 bases and J by 5 bases, and 15 bases separated the two germline ends. This CDR3 comprises 16 residues. The CDR3: CASSSRSPQDNSPLHF. The CDR3 DNA sequence: TGTGCCAGCAGCTCCCGATCACCACAAGATAATTCACCCCTCCACTTT.

A few counts support this clone. The rearrangement uses TRBV6-1 and TRBJ2-2; D might be TRBD2 (5 bases). V lost 2 bases and J lost 5, with 9 bases in between. This CDR3 is 14 amino acids long. Germline CDR1 is MNHNS and CDR2 is SASEGT. CDR3 protein: CASSEPRVTGELFF. For the CDR3, the DNA is TGTGCCAGCAGTGAACCGAGGGTTACCGGGGAGCTGTTTTTT.

This chain connects TRBV7-9 to TRBJ2-3; D not certain. Trimming pared 5 bases from V and 1 base from J, leaving 4 bases between. The germline gives CDR1 SEHNR, CDR2 FQNEAQ (reference sequence). The CDR3 sequence is 12 residues long. The CDR3 sequence is CASSKRTDTQYF. Here the CDR3 DNA reads TGTGCCAGCAGCAAGCGCACAGATACGCAGTATTTT.

The chain carries TRBV28 and TRBJ2-7; no firm D call. This CDR3 has 10 residues. V was trimmed by 5 bases and J by 4 bases, leaving 3 bases between them. Germline CDR1 reads MDHEN; CDR2 reads SYDVKM. This CDR3 is CASSTYEQYF. As DNA, the CDR3 is TGTGCCAGCAGTACATACGAGCAGTACTTC.

This clone was seen only once. One junction end disagrees with the germline gene, perhaps due to a read error. The chain carries TRBV2 and TRBJ1-6; 7 bases agree with TRBD1. The CDR3 is made up of 12 amino acids. The germline V gene encodes CDR1 SNHLY and CDR2 FYNNEI. CDR3 region: CASSEDYGTEAF. CDR3 nucleotide sequence: TGTGCCAGCAGTGAAGATTACGGGACAGAGGCCTTT.

This clone was detected a few times. The chain joins TRBV5-1 to TRBJ2-1, with TRBD2 matching 10 bases. This CDR3 is built from 15 residues. With 4 bases clipped from V and 9 bases from J, the junction kept 10 bases outside the gene matches. Germline values: CDR1 SGHRS, CDR2 YFSETQ. DNA for the CDR3: TGCGCCAGCAGCAGCGGCCTAGCGGGGGAGGGTGAGCAGTTCTTC. It specifies CASSSGLAGEGEQFF.

For this clone: The sample holds other DNA sequences that translate to the same CDR3. The chain joins TRBV9 to TRBJ2-6; D is possibly TRBD2 (6 bases). The V end lost 0 bases, the J end lost 2 bases, and 6 bases lay between the germline ends. The length of the CDR3 is 15 residues. Germline V lookup: CDR1 SGDLS, CDR2 YYNGEE. The CDR3, as DNA: TGTGCCAGCAGCGTAGGCGGGACTGGGGCCAACGTCCTGACTTTC. Protein sequence: CASSVGGTGANVLTF. The whole variable domain, remainder taken from reference TRBV9 and TRBJ2-6, is DSGVTQTPKHLITATGQRVTLRCSPRSGDLSVYWYQQSLDQGLQFLIQYYNGEERAKGNILERFSAQQFPDLHSELNLSSLELGDSALYFCASSVGGTGANVLTFGAGSRLTVL.

This clone was seen only a few times. The rearrangement joins TRBV4-1 to TRBJ2-7, with D perhaps TRBD2 (6 bases). CDR1 and CDR2 (germline): MGHRA, YSYEKL. Trimming pared 4 bases from V and 0 bases from J, leaving 13 bases between. The CDR3 is 15 amino acids. The CDR3 loop reads CASSRRAGLSYEQYF. CDR3 DNA: TGCGCCAGCAGCCGAAGAGCGGGTCTCTCCTACGAGCAGTACTTC.

This clone occurred a few times. The chain links TRBV30 to TRBJ1-6; 7 bases agree with TRBD1. CDR3 length: 14 amino acids. The trim removed 6 bases at V and 6 bases at J, leaving 8 bases unmatched. Per germline, CDR1 GTSNPN and CDR2 SVGIG (reference sequence). The CDR3 DNA sequence: TGTGCCTGCGGGACAGACGTTTTTAATTCACCCCTCCACTTT. This sequence encodes CACGTDVFNSPLHF. Drawing the rest from reference TRBV30 and TRBJ1-6, the complete variable domain is SQTIHQWPATLVQPVGSPLSLECTVEGTSNPNLYWYRQAAGRGLQLLFYSVGIGQISSEVPQNLSASRPQDRQFILSSKKLLLSDSGFYLCACGTDVFNSPLHFGNGTRLTVT.

This clone was detected a few times. The chain carries TRBV30 and TRBJ1-1, with TRBD1 matching 8 bases. The V gene's germline CDR1 is GTSNPN and CDR2 SVGIG (reference sequence). This CDR3 has 15 residues. Trimming at V came to 1 base and at J to 1 base, leaving 5 bases not matched to a gene. The CDR3 nucleotides read TGTGCCTGGAGTGAACAGGGGGTGCCGAACACTGAAGCTTTCTTT. Its translation: CAWSEQGVPNTEAFF.

V is TRBV4-2 and J is TRBJ2-2, with TRBD1 as a possible D gene (6 bases). The CDR3 consists of 17 residues. Trimming shortened V by 1 base and J by 5 bases, and 17 bases separated the two germline ends. Germline assignment: CDR1 LGHNA and CDR2 YNFKEQ. The CDR3 sequence is CASSQGDRFHSTGELFF. The DNA for the CDR3 is TGTGCCAGCAGCCAAGGCGACAGGTTCCATTCAACCGGGGAGCTGTTTTTT.

The CDR3: CASSLGPSVTYNEQFF. The CDR3 DNA is TGTGCCAGCAGCTTGGGGCCTAGCGTTACCTACAATGAGCAGTTCTTC. The V and J genes are TRBV5-4 and TRBJ2-1, with D possibly being TRBD2 (6 bases). Germline V gene lookup returns CDR1 SGHNT and CDR2 YYREEE (reference sequence). The CDR3 is 16 residues long. V was shortened by 0 bases and J by 2 bases, with 12 bases between the two germline ends.

The V call is TRBV19, the J call TRBJ2-3, with TRBD2 identical over 11 bases. V lost 6 bases and J lost 0; bases outside the gene matches: 11. The CDR3 sequence is 18 residues long. CDR1 LNHDA and CDR2 SQIVND come from the germline V gene (reference sequence). The CDR3 DNA is TGTGCCAGTAGCCGCGGACTAGCGGGCGGAGTTAGCACAGATACGCAGTATTTT. Translating it yields CASSRGLAGGVSTDTQYF.

The chain recombines TRBV10-3 with TRBJ1-1, with a tentative D call TRBD1 (6 bases). The CDR3 is 14 residues long. V was cut by 2 bases and J by 0 bases, with 7 bases left in between. The germline CDR1 and CDR2 sequences are ENHRY and SYGVKD. The CDR3 loop is CAISEGTLNTEAFF. The CDR3 DNA is TGTGCCATCAGTGAGGGGACACTGAACACTGAAGCTTTCTTT.

This clone occurred a few times. This sequence joins TRBV9 and TRBJ1-2; D might be TRBD1 (6 bases). Germline CDR1 is SGDLS and CDR2 is YYNGEE. This CDR3 is built from 15 residues. The V and J ends lost 3 bases and 8 bases respectively, with 20 bases between them. The CDR3 DNA reads as TGTGCCAGCAGCGCGGAGCCACAGGGAAGGCGCGGCTACACCTTC. It is translated as CASSAEPQGRRGYTF.

There are a few counts of this clone. The chain employs TRBV30 and TRBJ2-3; D may be TRBD1 (5 bases). Germline V CDR1 and CDR2: GTSNPN, SVGIG (reference sequence). Trimming cost V 5 bases and J 1 base, with 13 bases left between them. This CDR3 has 14 residues. The chain's CDR3 is CAWGLEGGTDTQYF. In DNA, the CDR3 is TGTGCCTGGGGCCTAGAAGGGGGCACAGATACGCAGTATTTT. The whole variable domain, filled in from reference TRBV30 and TRBJ2-3, reads SQTIHQWPATLVQPVGSPLSLECTVEGTSNPNLYWYRQAAGRGLQLLFYSVGIGQISSEVPQNLSASRPQDRQFILSSKKLLLSDSGFYLCAWGLEGGTDTQYFGPGTRLTVL.

The chain is built from TRBV30 and TRBJ2-2, with 16 bases fitting TRBD2. With V trimmed by 4 bases and J by 6 bases, 8 bases remained unmatched. Germline V CDR1 and CDR2: GTSNPN, SVGIG (reference sequence). CDR3 length: 17 residues. The CDR3 reads CAWNAGTSGRAAGELFF. CDR3 sequence (DNA): TGTGCCTGGAATGCCGGGACTAGCGGGAGGGCCGCCGGGGAGCTGTTTTTT.

On this clone itself: Other DNA sequences of this sample code for an identical CDR3. The chain couples TRBV7-9 to TRBJ2-3, with 9 bases identical to TRBD2. This CDR3 region has 16 residues. CDR1 SEHNR and CDR2 FQNEAQ come from the germline V gene (reference sequence). After removal of 1 base from V and 2 bases from J, the junction contained 4 bases not matched to a gene. CDR3 sequence: CASSLGLADLTDTQYF. CDR3 sequence (DNA): TGTGCCAGCAGCTTAGGACTAGCGGACCTCACAGATACGCAGTATTTT.

V gene TRBV27 combines with J gene TRBJ2-7, with TRBD2 matching over 7 bases. In germline, CDR1 is MNHEY, CDR2 SMNVEV (reference sequence). The CDR3 contains 13 residues. V shed 6 bases, J shed 4 bases, and the junction held 6 bases outside the gene matches. DNA of the CDR3: TGTGCCAGCAGGCGGGAGTTCGGATACGAGCAGTACTTC. This translates into CASRREFGYEQYF.